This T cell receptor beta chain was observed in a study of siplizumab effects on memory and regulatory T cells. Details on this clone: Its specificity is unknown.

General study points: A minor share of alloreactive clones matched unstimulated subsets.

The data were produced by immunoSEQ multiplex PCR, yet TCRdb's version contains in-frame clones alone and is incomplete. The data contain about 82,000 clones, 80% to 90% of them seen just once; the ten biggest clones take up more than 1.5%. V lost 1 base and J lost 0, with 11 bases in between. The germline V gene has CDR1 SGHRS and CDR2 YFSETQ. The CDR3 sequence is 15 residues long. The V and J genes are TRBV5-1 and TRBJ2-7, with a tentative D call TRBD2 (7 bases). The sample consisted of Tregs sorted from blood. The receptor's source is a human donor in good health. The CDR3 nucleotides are TGCGCCAGCAGCTTGTCCGGGGGGCACTCCTACGAGCAGTACTTC. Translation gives CASSLSGGHSYEQYF.